A single sample is the source of the 12 T cell receptor beta chains below, sequenced in a study of T cell responses to AZD1222 COVID-19 vaccine (dated by TCRdb to the early 2020s). The meaning of the sample's time point label: baseline before first vaccination. Library generation was performed with the immunoSEQ multiplex PCR assay. TCRdb holds this immuneACCESS table with in-frame rearrangements only. Some clones are missing; in checked studies, unresolved V genes explain under half, and the rest has no known cause. Here the sample has about 150,000 clones; 92% occur a single time. The ten biggest clones cover about 1.9% of the sample. The sample here was peripheral blood, taken on day 0 of AZD1222 vaccination. The receptors were sampled from an adult in good health.

This chain joins TRBV29-1 and TRBJ2-3; TRBD2 might be the D (6 bases). V lost 3 bases and J lost 4, with 11 bases in between. The V gene's germline CDR1 is SQVTM and CDR2 ANQGSEA. This CDR3 has 13 amino acids. This CDR3 reads CSVERRRADTQYF. The CDR3 coding sequence is TGCAGCGTTGAGCGACGGAGGGCAGATACGCAGTATTTT.

This rearrangement joins TRBV6-2 or TRBV6-3 to TRBJ2-5, with 10 bases identical to TRBD2. With 6 bases clipped from V and 4 bases from J, the junction kept 14 bases outside the gene matches. Germline CDR1 MNHEY, CDR2 SVGEGT. CDR3 length: 17 amino acids. The CDR3 is CASSSQGISGGRETQYF. The CDR3 region has the DNA TGTGCCAGCAGCTCCCAGGGTATTAGCGGGGGGAGAGAGACCCAGTACTTC.

The chain joins TRBV7-2 to TRBJ1-3, with D possibly being TRBD1 (5 bases). V was shortened by 2 bases and J by 2 bases, with 10 bases between the two germline ends. The CDR3 runs 15 residues. Germline lookup yields CDR1 SGHTA and CDR2 FQGNSA. CDR3 residues: CASSLWQGPGNTIYF. In nucleotides, the CDR3 is TGTGCCAGCAGCTTATGGCAGGGCCCTGGAAACACCATATATTTT.

This clone was observed once. The chain carries TRBV11-2 and TRBJ1-2, with D tentatively TRBD1 (5 bases). From germline, CDR1 is SGHAT and CDR2 FQNNGV. Trimming shortened V by 0 bases and J by 5 bases, and 13 bases separated the two germline ends. CDR3 length: 15 residues. The CDR3 is CASSLDRGASYGYTF. As DNA, the CDR3 is TGTGCCAGCAGCTTAGATCGGGGCGCGAGTTATGGCTACACCTTC. The whole variable domain, filled in from reference TRBV11-2 and TRBJ1-2, reads EAGVAQSPRYKIIEKRQSVAFWCNPISGHATLYWYQQILGQGPKLLIQFQNNGVVDDSQLPKDRFSAERLKGVDSTLKIQPAKLEDSAVYLCASSLDRGASYGYTFGSGTRLTVV.

The J gene is TRBJ2-2, the V gene TRBV20-1; no clear D gene. The CDR3 length is 11 residues. Germline loops: CDR1 DFQATT, CDR2 SNEGSKA (reference sequence). Trimming stripped 6 bases from V and 8 bases from J, with 10 bases between. The CDR3 DNA is TGCAGTGCCCCCTTTGCAGGGGAGCTGTTTTTT. It encodes CSAPFAGELFF.

Details on this clone: The sample has other DNA sequences that encode this CDR3 too. The rearrangement joins TRBV18 to TRBJ2-7; a possible D gene is TRBD2 (5 bases). The length of the CDR3 is 12 residues. The V and J ends lost 3 bases and 5 bases respectively, with 8 bases between them. Germline V lookup: CDR1 KGHSH, CDR2 LQKENI. The CDR3 protein is CASSPRDDEQYF. The CDR3 bases are TGTGCCAGCTCACCTCGGGATGACGAGCAGTACTTC.

The genes are TRBV7-6 and TRBJ2-7, with D possibly being TRBD1 (7 bases). V was trimmed by 0 bases and J by 4 bases, leaving 13 bases between them. The CDR3 covers 15 residues. Germline V CDR1 and CDR2: SGHVS, FNYEAQ. CDR3 bases: TGTGCCAGCAGCTTAGCGGAGGGGGCGGAATACGAGCAGTACTTC. This gives the protein CASSLAEGAEYEQYF.

The chain combines TRBV7-2 with TRBJ2-7, with 7 nucleotides matching TRBD1. V gave up 4 bases and J gave up 3 bases; unmatched junction bases: 12. This CDR3 has 16 amino acids. Germline V lookup: CDR1 SGHTA, CDR2 FQGNSA. The DNA of the CDR3 is TGTGCCAGCAGCTCCCGAAGTGGGACAGAAGTCTACGAGCAGTACTTC. It codes for CASSSRSGTEVYEQYF.

The chain is built from TRBV7-9 and TRBJ2-1; the match to TRBD2 covers 11 bases. This CDR3 is built from 14 residues. CDR1 and CDR2 from the germline V gene are SEHNR and FQNEAQ (reference sequence). The junction had 7 bases not matched to a gene; V was cut back by 5 bases and J by 10 bases. CDR3 sequence reads: CASSVTSGGWEQFF. The CDR3 DNA is TGTGCCAGCAGCGTCACTAGCGGGGGTTGGGAGCAGTTCTTC.

This clone came up once. V is TRBV28 and J is TRBJ1-4; 8 bases are shared with TRBD1. The CDR3 is 20 residues long. Germline loops: CDR1 MDHEN, CDR2 SYDVKM. V lost 2 bases to trimming and J lost 1 base; unmatched junction nucleotides: 15. The CDR3: CASSLGVGTGRPITNEKLFF. The CDR3 nucleotides are TGTGCCAGCAGTTTAGGTGTGGGGACAGGACGCCCTATAACTAATGAAAAACTGTTTTTT.

The V and J genes are TRBV7-2 and TRBJ2-1; possible D gene TRBD1, 6 bases. The CDR3 runs 14 residues. CDR1 and CDR2 from the germline V gene are SGHTA and FQGNSA. The ends were cut back, 4 bases at V and 7 bases at J, with 14 bases in the middle. The CDR3 reads CASSSQTGLNEQFF. DNA for the CDR3: TGTGCCAGCAGCTCCCAGACAGGTTTAAATGAGCAGTTCTTC.

This rearrangement joins TRBV5-4 to TRBJ2-1, with TRBD1 identical over 8 bases. This CDR3 is 13 amino acids long. The V gene end was trimmed by 4 bases and the J gene end by 9 bases; junction bases not matched to a gene: 6. Germline V lookup: CDR1 SGHNT, CDR2 YYREEE (reference sequence). The chain's CDR3 is CASSQTGVGEQFF. The CDR3 DNA reads as TGTGCCAGCAGCCAGACAGGGGTGGGTGAGCAGTTCTTC.